The 2 T cell receptor beta chains below were found in one sample sequenced in a study of T cells in tumors after PD-1 blockade. Profiled with immunoSEQ multiplex PCR; TCRdb holds only in-frame clones, not every one. The repertoire includes some 25,000 clones, about 84% of them detected once, and approximately 12% sits in the top ten. The sample in question was PBMCs, obtained after anti-PD-1 treatment. Receptor source: a human donor with basal cell carcinoma.

The V call is TRBV4-2, the J call TRBJ1-4; possibly TRBD1 for D (5 bases). The germline CDR1 and CDR2 sequences are LGHNA and YNFKEQ. CDR3 size: 16 residues. V shed 0 bases and J shed 0 bases, with 8 bases lying between them. The CDR3 nucleotides are TGTGCCAGCAGCCAAGATCGGGGCGCAACTAATGAAAAACTGTTTTTT. Translated, it gives CASSQDRGATNEKLFF.

The gene calls are TRBV6-5 and TRBJ1-4; TRBD1 matches 8 bases. Germline V lookup: CDR1 MNHEY, CDR2 SVGAGI. The CDR3 covers 15 residues. The trim removed 6 bases at V and 2 bases at J, leaving 5 bases unmatched. CDR3: CASSRQGRTNEKLFF. CDR3 coding DNA: TGTGCCAGCAGCCGACAGGGGAGGACTAATGAAAAACTGTTTTTT.